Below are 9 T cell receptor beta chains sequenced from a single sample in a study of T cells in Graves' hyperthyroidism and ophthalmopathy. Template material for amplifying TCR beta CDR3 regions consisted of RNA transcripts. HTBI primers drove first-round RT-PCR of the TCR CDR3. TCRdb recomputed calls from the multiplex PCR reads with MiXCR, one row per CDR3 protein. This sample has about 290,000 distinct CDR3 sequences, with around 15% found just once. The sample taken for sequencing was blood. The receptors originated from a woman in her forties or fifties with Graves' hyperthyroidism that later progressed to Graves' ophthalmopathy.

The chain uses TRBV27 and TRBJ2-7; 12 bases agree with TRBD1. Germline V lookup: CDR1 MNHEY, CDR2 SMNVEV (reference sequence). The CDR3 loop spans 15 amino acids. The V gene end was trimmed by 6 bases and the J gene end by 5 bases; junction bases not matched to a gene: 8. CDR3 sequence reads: CASSPGTGGNDEQYF. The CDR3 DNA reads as TGTGCCAGCAGCCCCGGGACAGGGGGCAATGACGAGCAGTACTTC.

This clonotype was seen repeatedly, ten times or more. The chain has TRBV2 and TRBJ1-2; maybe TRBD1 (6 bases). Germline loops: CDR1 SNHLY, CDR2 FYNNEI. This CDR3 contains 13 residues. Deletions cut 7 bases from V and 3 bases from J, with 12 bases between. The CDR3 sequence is CASIRTDDYGYTF. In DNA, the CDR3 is TGTGCCAGCATCAGGACAGATGACTATGGCTACACCTTC.

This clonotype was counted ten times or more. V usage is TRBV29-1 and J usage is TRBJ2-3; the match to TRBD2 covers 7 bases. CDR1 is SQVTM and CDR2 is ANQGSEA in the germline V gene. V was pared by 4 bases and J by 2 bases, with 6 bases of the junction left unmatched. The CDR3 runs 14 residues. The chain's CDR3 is CSVVASGLTDTQYF. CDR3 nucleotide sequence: TGCAGCGTTGTTGCTAGCGGACTCACAGATACGCAGTATTTT.

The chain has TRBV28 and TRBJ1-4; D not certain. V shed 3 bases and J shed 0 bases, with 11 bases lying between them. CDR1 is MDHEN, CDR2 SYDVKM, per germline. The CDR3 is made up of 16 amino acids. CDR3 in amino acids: CASSFSGVATNEKLFF. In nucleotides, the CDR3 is TGTGCCAGCAGTTTTTCAGGAGTAGCAACTAATGAAAAACTGTTTTTT.

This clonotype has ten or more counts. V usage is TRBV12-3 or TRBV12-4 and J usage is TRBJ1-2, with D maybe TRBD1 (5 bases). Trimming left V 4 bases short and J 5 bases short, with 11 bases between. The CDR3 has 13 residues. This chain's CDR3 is CASSSLTEYGYTF. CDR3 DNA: TGTGCCAGCAGTTCCCTGACAGAGTATGGCTACACCTTC.

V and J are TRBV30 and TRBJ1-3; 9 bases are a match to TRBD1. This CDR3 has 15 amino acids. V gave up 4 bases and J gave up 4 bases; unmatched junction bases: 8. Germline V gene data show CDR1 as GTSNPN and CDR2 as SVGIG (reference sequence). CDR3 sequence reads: CAWKGQGSTGNTIYF. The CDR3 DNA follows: TGTGCCTGGAAGGGACAGGGAAGTACGGGAAACACCATATATTTT.

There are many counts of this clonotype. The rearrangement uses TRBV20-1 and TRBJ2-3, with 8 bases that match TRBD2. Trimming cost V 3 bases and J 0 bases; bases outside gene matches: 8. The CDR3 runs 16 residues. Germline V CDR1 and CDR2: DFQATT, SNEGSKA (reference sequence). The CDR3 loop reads CSARWLAGQSTDTQYF. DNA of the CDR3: TGCAGTGCTAGGTGGCTAGCGGGTCAGAGCACAGATACGCAGTATTTT.

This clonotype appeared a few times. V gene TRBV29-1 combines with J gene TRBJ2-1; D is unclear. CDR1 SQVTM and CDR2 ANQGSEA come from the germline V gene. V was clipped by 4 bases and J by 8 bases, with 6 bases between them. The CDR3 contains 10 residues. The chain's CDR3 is CSVGRDEQFF. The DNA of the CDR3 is TGCAGCGTTGGTAGGGATGAGCAGTTCTTC.

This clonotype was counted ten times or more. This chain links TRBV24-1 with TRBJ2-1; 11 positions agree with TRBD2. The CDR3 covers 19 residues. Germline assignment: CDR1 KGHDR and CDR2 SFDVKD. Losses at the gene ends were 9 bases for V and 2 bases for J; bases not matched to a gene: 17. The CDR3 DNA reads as TGTGCCACCGAGGAAACCGGGACTAGCGGTCGAAGAACCTACAATGAGCAGTTCTTC. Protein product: CATEETGTSGRRTYNEQFF.